A selection of T cell receptor beta chains follows, all from one sample in a study of shared clonotypes between healthy human individuals. The repertoire was sequenced with immunoSEQ multiplex PCR; TCRdb's copy has only in-frame clones and lacks some. The sample lists about 380,000 clones, about 96% seen once, with around 0.3% in the top ten. Sequencing used memory CD8+ T cells sorted from blood. The source of these receptors is a man in his thirties or forties in good health. CDR3s include the opening cysteine and the closing phenylalanine or tryptophan. Each record gives: clone size, J gene, D gene, V gene, CDR3 length, CDR3 DNA, CDR3 protein. D genes are given only for firm matches. A clone size is listed for some rows: how often the clone was seen (once, few, many), or a class if it is expanded.

clone size: NA
J gene: TRBJ2-7
D gene: TRBD2
V gene: TRBV2
CDR3 length: 17
CDR3 DNA: TGTGCCAGCAGCCAGCCCACTAGCGGGAAAGGTATCTACGAGCAGTACTTC
CDR3 protein: CASSQPTSGKGIYEQYF

clone size: NA
J gene: TRBJ2-1
D gene: NA
V gene: TRBV7-3
CDR3 length: 14
CDR3 DNA: TGTGCCAGCAGCTTAACCGCCGTTTTAGATGAGCAGTTCTTC
CDR3 protein: CASSLTAVLDEQFF

clone size: NA
J gene: TRBJ2-5
D gene: TRBD1
V gene: TRBV28
CDR3 length: 16
CDR3 DNA: TGTGCCAGCAGTGACCGGGACAGGGGGAATCAAGAGACCCAGTACTTC
CDR3 protein: CASSDRDRGNQETQYF

clone size: NA
J gene: TRBJ2-3
D gene: NA
V gene: TRBV7-9
CDR3 length: 14
CDR3 DNA: TGTGCCAGCAGCTTGTCGGATCTCACAGATACGCAGTATTTT
CDR3 protein: CASSLSDLTDTQYF

clone size: NA
J gene: TRBJ2-1
D gene: TRBD2
V gene: TRBV11-2
CDR3 length: 16
CDR3 DNA: TGTGCCAGCAGCCCCCCGGGCGGGACTAGATACAATGAGCAGTTCTTC
CDR3 protein: CASSPPGGTRYNEQFF

clone size: NA
J gene: TRBJ2-2
D gene: NA
V gene: TRBV7-3
CDR3 length: 15
CDR3 DNA: TGTGCCAGCAGTGGGTCGGGAGAGCACACCGGGGAGCTGTTTTTT
CDR3 protein: CASSGSGEHTGELFF

clone size: NA
J gene: TRBJ1-1
D gene: TRBD1
V gene: TRBV7-2
CDR3 length: 13
CDR3 DNA: TGTGCCAGCACCTGGACAGGGAACACTGAAGCTTTCTTT
CDR3 protein: CASTWTGNTEAFF

clone size: once
J gene: TRBJ2-3
D gene: NA
V gene: TRBV10-2
CDR3 length: 13
CDR3 DNA: TGCGCCAGCGCACCCCTCAGTGGAGATACGCAGTATTTT
CDR3 protein: CASAPLSGDTQYF

clone size: NA
J gene: TRBJ1-2
D gene: NA
V gene: TRBV21-1
CDR3 length: 16
CDR3 DNA: TGTGCTCGGCTCGGTGGCTCGACAGGGGGTTACTATGGCTACACCTTC
CDR3 protein: CARLGGSTGGYYGYTF

clone size: NA
J gene: TRBJ1-5
D gene: NA
V gene: TRBV2
CDR3 length: 14
CDR3 DNA: TGTGCCAGCGGGGTTGGACTGAGTCTGAGGCCCCAGCATTTT
CDR3 protein: CASGVGLSLRPQHF

clone size: NA
J gene: TRBJ2-5
D gene: NA
V gene: TRBV28
CDR3 length: 15
CDR3 DNA: TGTGCCAGCACGGGACCGGGACACTACCAAGAGACCCAGTACTTC
CDR3 protein: CASTGPGHYQETQYF

clone size: NA
J gene: TRBJ1-5
D gene: NA
V gene: TRBV13
CDR3 length: 15
CDR3 DNA: TGTGCCAGCAGCATACGGCTTAGCGGGCCTGATCTACAGCATTTT
CDR3 protein: CASSIRLSGPDLQHF

clone size: NA
J gene: TRBJ1-5
D gene: NA
V gene: TRBV19
CDR3 length: 15
CDR3 DNA: TGTGCCAGTAGTATATGGACAGCCCCCAATCAGCCCCAGCATTTT
CDR3 protein: CASSIWTAPNQPQHF

clone size: NA
J gene: TRBJ2-3
D gene: NA
V gene: TRBV28
CDR3 length: 12
CDR3 DNA: TGTGCCAGTACCACAGGCACAGATACGCAGTATTTT
CDR3 protein: CASTTGTDTQYF

clone size: NA
J gene: TRBJ1-2
D gene: NA
V gene: TRBV7-2
CDR3 length: 13
CDR3 DNA: TGTGCCAGCAGCACTAATCGGGGCCACAGCTACACCTTC
CDR3 protein: CASSTNRGHSYTF

clone size: NA
J gene: TRBJ2-3
D gene: NA
V gene: TRBV15
CDR3 length: 15
CDR3 DNA: TGTGCCACCAGCAGAGTAGTGGGGATCACAGATACGCAGTATTTT
CDR3 protein: CATSRVVGITDTQYF

clone size: NA
J gene: TRBJ1-4
D gene: NA
V gene: TRBV4-2
CDR3 length: 16
CDR3 DNA: TGTGCCAGCAGCCAAGGGGTTCCGCTCGAAGAGGAAAAACTGTTTTTT
CDR3 protein: CASSQGVPLEEEKLFF

clone size: NA
J gene: TRBJ2-7
D gene: TRBD2
V gene: TRBV7-8
CDR3 length: 13
CDR3 DNA: TGTGCCAGCTCACTAGCGGGGTCCTACGAGCAGTACTTC
CDR3 protein: CASSLAGSYEQYF

clone size: NA
J gene: TRBJ2-5
D gene: NA
V gene: TRBV30
CDR3 length: 11
CDR3 DNA: TGTGCCTGGAGTGCCAAGGAGACCCAGTACTTC
CDR3 protein: CAWSAKETQYF

clone size: NA
J gene: TRBJ1-1
D gene: NA
V gene: TRBV28
CDR3 length: 13
CDR3 DNA: TGTGCCAGCAGTTTTCCCTTCCTGGGGCTAGCTTTCTTT
CDR3 protein: CASSFPFLGLAFF

clone size: NA
J gene: TRBJ1-2
D gene: TRBD1
V gene: TRBV6-1
CDR3 length: 14
CDR3 DNA: TGTGCCAGCAGCGACCAGGGACAGGGGAGTGGCTACACCTTC
CDR3 protein: CASSDQGQGSGYTF

clone size: NA
J gene: TRBJ1-5
D gene: NA
V gene: TRBV13
CDR3 length: 13
CDR3 DNA: TGTGCCAGCAGCTGGGGCCCGACTAGGCCCCAGCATTTT
CDR3 protein: CASSWGPTRPQHF

clone size: once
J gene: TRBJ2-7
D gene: TRBD1
V gene: TRBV11-3
CDR3 length: 15
CDR3 DNA: TGTGCCAGCGCCACCCGGACAGGGCTTTCCTACGAGCAGTACTTC
CDR3 protein: CASATRTGLSYEQYF

clone size: NA
J gene: TRBJ2-5
D gene: NA
V gene: TRBV9
CDR3 length: 14
CDR3 DNA: TGTGCCAGCAGCGTAGGTGGGACACAAGAGACCCAGTACTTC
CDR3 protein: CASSVGGTQETQYF

clone size: NA
J gene: TRBJ2-3
D gene: NA
V gene: TRBV6-1
CDR3 length: 15
CDR3 DNA: TGTGCCAGCAGCAGCTCTGGTCTAACCTCAGATACGCAGTATTTT
CDR3 protein: CASSSSGLTSDTQYF

clone size: NA
J gene: TRBJ2-7
D gene: TRBD2
V gene: TRBV7-6
CDR3 length: 15
CDR3 DNA: TGTGCCAGCAGCCCCCTGGAGAGCGGGAGGGCCGAGCAGTACTTC
CDR3 protein: CASSPLESGRAEQYF

clone size: NA
J gene: TRBJ2-1
D gene: NA
V gene: TRBV14
CDR3 length: 13
CDR3 DNA: TGTGCCAGCAGCCATGCCTCGAACAATGAGCAGTTCTTC
CDR3 protein: CASSHASNNEQFF

clone size: NA
J gene: TRBJ2-5
D gene: TRBD2
V gene: TRBV2
CDR3 length: 16
CDR3 DNA: TGTGCCAGTAAGCAGCAGGGACTAGCGGGAGGCGAGACCCAGTACTTC
CDR3 protein: CASKQQGLAGGETQYF

clone size: NA
J gene: TRBJ2-7
D gene: NA
V gene: TRBV6-5
CDR3 length: 14
CDR3 DNA: TGTGCCAGCAGTCTACTCGCCCGAAGCCACGAGCAGTACTTC
CDR3 protein: CASSLLARSHEQYF

clone size: NA
J gene: TRBJ2-7
D gene: TRBD2
V gene: TRBV5-1
CDR3 length: 13
CDR3 DNA: TGCGCCAGCAGCTTTCCTAGCGGGAGCGAGCAGTACTTC
CDR3 protein: CASSFPSGSEQYF

clone size: NA
J gene: TRBJ2-1
D gene: NA
V gene: TRBV28
CDR3 length: 16
CDR3 DNA: TGTGCCAGCAGTTCGCCGGGACTGACTGCCTACAATGAGCAGTTCTTC
CDR3 protein: CASSSPGLTAYNEQFF

clone size: once
J gene: TRBJ2-7
D gene: TRBD1
V gene: TRBV18
CDR3 length: 15
CDR3 DNA: TGTGCCAGCTCAGGGTCGACAGGGGGAATCCACGAGCAGTACTTC
CDR3 protein: CASSGSTGGIHEQYF

clone size: NA
J gene: TRBJ1-6
D gene: NA
V gene: TRBV5-6
CDR3 length: 14
CDR3 DNA: TGTGCCAGCAGCTTGGATAGCCTCAATTCACCCCTCCACTTT
CDR3 protein: CASSLDSLNSPLHF

clone size: NA
J gene: TRBJ2-5
D gene: TRBD2
V gene: TRBV28
CDR3 length: 16
CDR3 DNA: TGTGCCAGCAGTTTATTGGCTAGCGGGAGGCTAGAGACCCAGTACTTC
CDR3 protein: CASSLLASGRLETQYF

clone size: NA
J gene: TRBJ2-2
D gene: NA
V gene: TRBV5-1
CDR3 length: 15
CDR3 DNA: TGCGCCAGCAGCTTTTCTCCAGCGAACACCGGGGAGCTGTTTTTT
CDR3 protein: CASSFSPANTGELFF

clone size: NA
J gene: TRBJ1-2
D gene: NA
V gene: TRBV30
CDR3 length: 15
CDR3 DNA: TGTGCCTGGAGTGTGACATTAAGAAGTAACTATGGCTACACCTTC
CDR3 protein: CAWSVTLRSNYGYTF

clone size: NA
J gene: TRBJ2-7
D gene: NA
V gene: TRBV7-9
CDR3 length: 14
CDR3 DNA: TGTGCCAGCAGCTTAGTTGGGAGCTCCTACGAGCAGTACTTC
CDR3 protein: CASSLVGSSYEQYF

clone size: NA
J gene: TRBJ2-7
D gene: NA
V gene: TRBV27
CDR3 length: 15
CDR3 DNA: TGTGCCAGCAGTTTAAGGGGGGGAGGATCCTACGAGCAGTACTTC
CDR3 protein: CASSLRGGGSYEQYF

clone size: NA
J gene: TRBJ2-7
D gene: TRBD2
V gene: TRBV27
CDR3 length: 12
CDR3 DNA: TGTGCCAGCAGTCCCGGGAGGGCCGAGCAGTACTTC
CDR3 protein: CASSPGRAEQYF

clone size: NA
J gene: TRBJ2-5
D gene: NA
V gene: TRBV5-6
CDR3 length: 13
CDR3 DNA: TGTGCCAGCAGCTTGGGACAGCAAGAGACCCAGTACTTC
CDR3 protein: CASSLGQQETQYF

clone size: NA
J gene: TRBJ1-5
D gene: NA
V gene: TRBV28
CDR3 length: 17
CDR3 DNA: TGTGCCAGCAGTTTATGGATCGCAGGGATAAGCAATCAGCCCCAGCATTTT
CDR3 protein: CASSLWIAGISNQPQHF

clone size: once
J gene: TRBJ2-5
D gene: NA
V gene: TRBV29-1
CDR3 length: 11
CDR3 DNA: TGCAGCGTTGGAACGGGAGAGACCCAGTACTTC
CDR3 protein: CSVGTGETQYF

clone size: NA
J gene: TRBJ2-1
D gene: NA
V gene: TRBV19
CDR3 length: 14
CDR3 DNA: TGTGCCAGTAGGGAGTTCCCCTCCTACAATGAGCAGTTCTTC
CDR3 protein: CASREFPSYNEQFF

clone size: NA
J gene: TRBJ2-1
D gene: TRBD1
V gene: TRBV27
CDR3 length: 15
CDR3 DNA: TGTGCCAGCAGTTTATGGACAGGGTCCTACAATGAGCAGTTCTTC
CDR3 protein: CASSLWTGSYNEQFF

clone size: NA
J gene: TRBJ2-1
D gene: NA
V gene: TRBV5-1
CDR3 length: 16
CDR3 DNA: TGCGCCAGCAGCTTGGCCGCCGGGACATCCTACAATGAGCAGTTCTTC
CDR3 protein: CASSLAAGTSYNEQFF

clone size: NA
J gene: TRBJ2-1
D gene: TRBD2
V gene: TRBV28
CDR3 length: 18
CDR3 DNA: TGTGCCAGCAGTTACCTACTATGGGCTAGCGGGAGCTACAATGAGCAGTTCTTC
CDR3 protein: CASSYLLWASGSYNEQFF

clone size: NA
J gene: TRBJ2-3
D gene: TRBD1
V gene: TRBV2
CDR3 length: 12
CDR3 DNA: TGTGCCAGCAGTGAATCAGGGGGTACGCAGTATTTT
CDR3 protein: CASSESGGTQYF

clone size: NA
J gene: TRBJ2-2
D gene: NA
V gene: TRBV9
CDR3 length: 16
CDR3 DNA: TGTGCCAGCAGCTGGACCGGGACGCCAAACACCGGGGAGCTGTTTTTT
CDR3 protein: CASSWTGTPNTGELFF

clone size: NA
J gene: TRBJ2-4
D gene: TRBD2
V gene: TRBV6-1
CDR3 length: 10
CDR3 DNA: TGTGCCAGCGGGGGGGGCATTCAGTACTTC
CDR3 protein: CASGGGIQYF

clone size: NA
J gene: TRBJ2-4
D gene: NA
V gene: TRBV6-6
CDR3 length: 12
CDR3 DNA: TGTGCCGCTAGAAGCGGGAAAAACATTCAGTACTTC
CDR3 protein: CAARSGKNIQYF

clone size: NA
J gene: TRBJ2-7
D gene: NA
V gene: TRBV6-5
CDR3 length: 11
CDR3 DNA: TGTGCCAGCAGTGGGGGCTACGAGCAGTACTTC
CDR3 protein: CASSGGYEQYF

clone size: NA
J gene: TRBJ1-3
D gene: NA
V gene: TRBV5-6
CDR3 length: 14
CDR3 DNA: TGTGCCAGCAGCTTACAGGGCTCTGGAAACACCATATATTTT
CDR3 protein: CASSLQGSGNTIYF

clone size: once
J gene: TRBJ2-4
D gene: NA
V gene: TRBV18
CDR3 length: 13
CDR3 DNA: TGTGCCAGCTCACCGAACAGGGACCCCATTCAGTACTTC
CDR3 protein: CASSPNRDPIQYF